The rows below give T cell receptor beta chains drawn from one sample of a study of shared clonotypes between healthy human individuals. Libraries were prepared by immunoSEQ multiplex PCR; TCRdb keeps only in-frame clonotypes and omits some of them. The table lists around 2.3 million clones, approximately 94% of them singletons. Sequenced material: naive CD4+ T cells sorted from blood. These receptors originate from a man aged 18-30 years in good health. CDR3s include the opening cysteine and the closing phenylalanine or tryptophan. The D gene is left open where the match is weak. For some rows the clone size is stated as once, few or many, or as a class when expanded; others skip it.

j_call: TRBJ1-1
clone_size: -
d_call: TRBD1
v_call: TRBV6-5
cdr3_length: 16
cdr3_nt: TGTGCCAGCAGTTACAACTACAGGGGGCTCGTCACTGAAGCTTTCTTT
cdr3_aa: CASSYNYRGLVTEAFF

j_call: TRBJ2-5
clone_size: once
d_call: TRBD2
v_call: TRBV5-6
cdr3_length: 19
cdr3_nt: TGTGCCAGCAGCTTGGTCCGGCTAGCGGGGGCGCGTTCCCTGGAGACCCAGTACTTC
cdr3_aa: CASSLVRLAGARSLETQYF

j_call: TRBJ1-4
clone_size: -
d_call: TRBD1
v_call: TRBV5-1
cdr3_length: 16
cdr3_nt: TGCGCCAGCAGCTTGGCCAACAGGGGCTCGTATGAAAAACTGTTTTTT
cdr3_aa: CASSLANRGSYEKLFF

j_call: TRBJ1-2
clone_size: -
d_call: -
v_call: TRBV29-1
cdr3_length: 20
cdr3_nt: TGCAGCGTTAAGCCAAGACCCATTTCCCAAACCGGGCCGAGGGGGTATGGCTACACCTTC
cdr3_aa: CSVKPRPISQTGPRGYGYTF

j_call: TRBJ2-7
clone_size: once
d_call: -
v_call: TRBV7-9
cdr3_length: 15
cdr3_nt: TGTGCCAGCAGCTTAGGGGACTGGTACACGAACGAGCAGTACTTC
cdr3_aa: CASSLGDWYTNEQYF

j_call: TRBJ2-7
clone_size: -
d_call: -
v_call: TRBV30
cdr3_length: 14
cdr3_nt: TGTGCCTGGAATGAATCGCCAAACTCCTACGAGCAGTACTTC
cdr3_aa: CAWNESPNSYEQYF

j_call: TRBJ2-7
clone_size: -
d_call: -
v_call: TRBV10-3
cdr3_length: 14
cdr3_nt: TGTGCCATCAGTGAGGCACAGGGATTGTTCGAGCAGTACTTC
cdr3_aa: CAISEAQGLFEQYF

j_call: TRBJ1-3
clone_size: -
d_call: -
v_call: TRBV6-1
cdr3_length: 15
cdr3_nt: TGTGCCAGCAGTGAAAAGAGGGTAGGAGGAAACACCATATATTTT
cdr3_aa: CASSEKRVGGNTIYF

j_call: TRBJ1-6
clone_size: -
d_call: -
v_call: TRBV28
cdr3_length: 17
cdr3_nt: TGTGCCAGCAGTTTGTTCGGGGCCACGGTGGGGAATTCACCCCTCCACTTT
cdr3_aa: CASSLFGATVGNSPLHF

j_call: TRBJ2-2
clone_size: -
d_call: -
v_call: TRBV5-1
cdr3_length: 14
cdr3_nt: TGCGCCAGCAGCTCGGGGCCGAACACCGGGGAGCTGTTTTTT
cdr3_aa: CASSSGPNTGELFF

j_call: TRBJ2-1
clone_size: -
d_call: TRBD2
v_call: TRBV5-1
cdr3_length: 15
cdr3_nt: TGCGCCAGCAGCTCGTCGGGAGGGCCGTACAATGAGCAGTTCTTC
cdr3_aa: CASSSSGGPYNEQFF

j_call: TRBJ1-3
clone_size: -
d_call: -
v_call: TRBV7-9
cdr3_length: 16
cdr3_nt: TGTGCCAGCAGCCTAACCATAGGATCTTCTGGAAACACCATATATTTT
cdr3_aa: CASSLTIGSSGNTIYF

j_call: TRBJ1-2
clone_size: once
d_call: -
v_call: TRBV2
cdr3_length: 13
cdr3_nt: TGTGCCAGCAGTGTGGGGGGAAACTATGGCTACACCTTC
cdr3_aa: CASSVGGNYGYTF

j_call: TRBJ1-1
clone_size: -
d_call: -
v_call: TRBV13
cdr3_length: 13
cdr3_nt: TGTGCCAGCAGGCCATTTGGGGACACTGAAGCTTTCTTT
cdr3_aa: CASRPFGDTEAFF

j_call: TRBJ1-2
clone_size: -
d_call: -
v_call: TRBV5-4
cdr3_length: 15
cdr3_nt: TGTGCCAGCAGCATCCCCCGCGGGGAAAACTATGGCTACACCTTC
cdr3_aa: CASSIPRGENYGYTF

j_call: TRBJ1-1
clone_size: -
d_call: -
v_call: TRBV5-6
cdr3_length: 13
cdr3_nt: TGTGCCAGCAGCTTTATACAGGGTGCTGAAGCTTTCTTT
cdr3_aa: CASSFIQGAEAFF

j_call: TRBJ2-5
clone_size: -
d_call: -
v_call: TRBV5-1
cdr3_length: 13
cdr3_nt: TGCGCCAGCCAATGGACTGAGCAAGAGACCCAGTACTTC
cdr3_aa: CASQWTEQETQYF

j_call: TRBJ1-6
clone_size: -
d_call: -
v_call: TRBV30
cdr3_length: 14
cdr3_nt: TGTGCCTGGGTCGGAAGCTCCTATAATTCACCCCTCCACTTT
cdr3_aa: CAWVGSSYNSPLHF

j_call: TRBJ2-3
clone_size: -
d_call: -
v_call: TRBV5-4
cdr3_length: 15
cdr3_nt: TGTGCCAGCAGCAAAATGACAGAGACCACAGATACGCAGTATTTT
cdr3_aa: CASSKMTETTDTQYF

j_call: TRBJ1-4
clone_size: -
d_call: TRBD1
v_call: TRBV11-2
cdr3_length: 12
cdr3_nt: TGTGCCAGCAGCTTCGCCGGGACAGGACTGTTTTTT
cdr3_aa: CASSFAGTGLFF

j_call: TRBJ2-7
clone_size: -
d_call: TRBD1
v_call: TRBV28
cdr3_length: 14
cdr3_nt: TGTGCCAGCAGAACACAGGGGAAGGTCTACGAGCAGTACTTC
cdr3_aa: CASRTQGKVYEQYF

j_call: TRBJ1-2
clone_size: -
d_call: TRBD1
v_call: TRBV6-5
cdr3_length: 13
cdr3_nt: TGTGCCAGCAGGGGGACAGGGGTCGAGGGCTACACCTTC
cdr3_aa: CASRGTGVEGYTF